This T cell receptor beta chain comes out of a study of T cell responses to AZD1222 COVID-19 vaccine. This table comes from immunoSEQ multiplex PCR, and its TCRdb copy is limited to in-frame clones, with some not included. The table lists more than 85,000 clones, 87% of them singletons, with 3.2% in the top ten. CDR3 length: 18 amino acids. Germline lookup yields CDR1 KGHSH and CDR2 LQKENI. Trimming cost V 4 bases and J 2 bases; bases outside gene matches: 13. The rearrangement uses TRBV18 and TRBJ1-5; TRBD1 agrees at 8 bases. The material was peripheral blood, obtained on day 0 of AZD1222 vaccination. The sequence was collected from an adult in good health. In DNA form, the CDR3 reads TGTGCCAGCTCACACGACAGGGGACGGATGAGTGGCAATCAGCCCCAGCATTTT. Its protein is CASSHDRGRMSGNQPQHF.